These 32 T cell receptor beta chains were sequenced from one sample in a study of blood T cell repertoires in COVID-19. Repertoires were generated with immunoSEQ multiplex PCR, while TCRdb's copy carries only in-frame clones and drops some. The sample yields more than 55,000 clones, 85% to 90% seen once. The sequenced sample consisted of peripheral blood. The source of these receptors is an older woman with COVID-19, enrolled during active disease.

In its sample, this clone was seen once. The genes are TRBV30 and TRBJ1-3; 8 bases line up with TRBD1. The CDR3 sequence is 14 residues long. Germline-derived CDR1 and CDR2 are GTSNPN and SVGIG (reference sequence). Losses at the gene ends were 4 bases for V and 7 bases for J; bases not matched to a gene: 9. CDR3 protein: CAWISRDRPNTIYF. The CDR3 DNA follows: TGTGCCTGGATCTCCAGGGACAGGCCGAACACCATATATTTT.

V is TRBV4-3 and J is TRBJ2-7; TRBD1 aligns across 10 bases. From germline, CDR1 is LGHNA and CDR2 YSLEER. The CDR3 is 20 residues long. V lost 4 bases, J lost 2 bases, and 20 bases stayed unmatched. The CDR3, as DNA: TGCGCCAGCAGCCCACGCCCTCCGAGGGACAGGGGACCAACAACCTACGAGCAGTACTTC. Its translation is CASSPRPPRDRGPTTYEQYF.

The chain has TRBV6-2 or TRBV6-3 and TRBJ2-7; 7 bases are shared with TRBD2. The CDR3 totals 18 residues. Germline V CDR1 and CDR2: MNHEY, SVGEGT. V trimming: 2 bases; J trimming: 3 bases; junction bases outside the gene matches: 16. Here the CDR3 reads CASSYDLGTTIRIYEQYF. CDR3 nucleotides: TGTGCCAGCAGTTACGATCTTGGGACTACAATCCGGATCTACGAGCAGTACTTC.

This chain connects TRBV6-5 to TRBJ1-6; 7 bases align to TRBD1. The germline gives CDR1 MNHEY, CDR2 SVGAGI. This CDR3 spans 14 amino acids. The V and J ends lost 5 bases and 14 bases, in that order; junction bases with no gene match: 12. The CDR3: CASSTGQTFQALHF. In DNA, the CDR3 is TGTGCCAGCAGTACGGGACAGACATTCCAGGCCCTCCACTTT.

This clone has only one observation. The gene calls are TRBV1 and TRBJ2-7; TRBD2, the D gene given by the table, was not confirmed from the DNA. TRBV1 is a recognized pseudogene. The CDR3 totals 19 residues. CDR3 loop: CTSSPLSGLAGGWDYEQYF. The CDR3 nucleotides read TGCACCAGCAGCCCGCTATCGGGACTAGCGGGAGGGTGGGACTACGAGCAGTACTTC.

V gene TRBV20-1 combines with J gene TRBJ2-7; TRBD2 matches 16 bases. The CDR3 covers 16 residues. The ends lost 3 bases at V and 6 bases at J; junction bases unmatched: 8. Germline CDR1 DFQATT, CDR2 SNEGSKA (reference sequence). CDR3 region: CSASGLGLAGGGEQYF. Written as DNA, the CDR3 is TGCAGTGCTAGTGGCCTGGGACTAGCGGGAGGGGGCGAGCAGTACTTC.

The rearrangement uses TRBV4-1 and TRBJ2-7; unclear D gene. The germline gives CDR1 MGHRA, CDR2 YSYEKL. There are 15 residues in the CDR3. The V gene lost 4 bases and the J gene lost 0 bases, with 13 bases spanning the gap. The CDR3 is CASSLRGVSSYEQYF. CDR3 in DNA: TGCGCCAGCAGCCTTCGCGGTGTAAGCTCCTACGAGCAGTACTTC.

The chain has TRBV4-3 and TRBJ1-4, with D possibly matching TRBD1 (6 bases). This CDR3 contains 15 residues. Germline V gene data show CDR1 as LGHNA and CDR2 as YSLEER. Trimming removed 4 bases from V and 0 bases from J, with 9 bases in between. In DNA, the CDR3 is TGCGCCAGCAGCCTTCGGACAGCAACTAATGAAAAACTGTTTTTT. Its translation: CASSLRTATNEKLFF.

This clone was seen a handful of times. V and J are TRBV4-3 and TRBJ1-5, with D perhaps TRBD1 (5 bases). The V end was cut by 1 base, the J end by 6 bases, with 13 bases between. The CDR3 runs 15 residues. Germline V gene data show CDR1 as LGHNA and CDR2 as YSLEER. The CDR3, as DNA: TGCGCCAGCAGCCAAGTTGCGGGGGGTATTCAGCCCCAGCATTTT. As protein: CASSQVAGGIQPQHF.

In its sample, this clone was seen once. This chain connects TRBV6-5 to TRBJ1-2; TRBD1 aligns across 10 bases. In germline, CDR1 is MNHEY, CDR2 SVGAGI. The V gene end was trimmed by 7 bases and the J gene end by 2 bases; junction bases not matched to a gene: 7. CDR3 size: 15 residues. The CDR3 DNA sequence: TGTGCCAGCATTGGTGACAGGGGGCGCAACTATGGCTACACCTTC. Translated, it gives CASIGDRGRNYGYTF.

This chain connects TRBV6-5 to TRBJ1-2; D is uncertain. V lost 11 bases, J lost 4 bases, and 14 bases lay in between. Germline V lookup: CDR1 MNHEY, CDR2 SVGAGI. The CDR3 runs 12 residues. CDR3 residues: CAVRRQPYGYTF. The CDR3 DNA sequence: TGTGCCGTAAGGCGGCAGCCCTATGGCTACACCTTC.

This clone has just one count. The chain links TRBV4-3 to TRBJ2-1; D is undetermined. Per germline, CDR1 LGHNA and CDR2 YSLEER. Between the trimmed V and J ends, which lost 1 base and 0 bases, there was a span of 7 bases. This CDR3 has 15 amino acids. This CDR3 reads CASSQVTGSYNEQFF. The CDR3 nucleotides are TGCGCCAGCAGCCAAGTTACGGGCTCCTACAATGAGCAGTTCTTC.

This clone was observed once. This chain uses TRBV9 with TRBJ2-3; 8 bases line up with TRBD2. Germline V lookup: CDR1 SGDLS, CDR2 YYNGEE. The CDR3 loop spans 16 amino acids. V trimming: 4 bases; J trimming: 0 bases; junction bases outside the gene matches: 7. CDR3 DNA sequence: TGTGCCAGCAGCCTCGGACTAGCAGTTAGCACAGATACGCAGTATTTT. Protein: CASSLGLAVSTDTQYF. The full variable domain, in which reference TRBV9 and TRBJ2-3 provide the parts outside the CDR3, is DSGVTQTPKHLITATGQRVTLRCSPRSGDLSVYWYQQSLDQGLQFLIQYYNGEERAKGNILERFSAQQFPDLHSELNLSSLELGDSALYFCASSLGLAVSTDTQYFGPGTRLTVL.

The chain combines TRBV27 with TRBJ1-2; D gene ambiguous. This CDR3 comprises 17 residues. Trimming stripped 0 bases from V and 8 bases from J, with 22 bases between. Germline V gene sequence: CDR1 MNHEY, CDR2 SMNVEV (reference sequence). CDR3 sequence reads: CASSLSINTRVNAGYTF. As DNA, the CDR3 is TGTGCCAGCAGTTTATCGATTAATACGCGGGTAAACGCGGGCTACACCTTC.

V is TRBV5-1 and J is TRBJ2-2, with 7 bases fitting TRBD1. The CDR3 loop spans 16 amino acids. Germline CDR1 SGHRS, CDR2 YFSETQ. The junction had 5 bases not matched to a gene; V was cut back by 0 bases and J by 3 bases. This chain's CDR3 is CASSLEGARYTGELFF. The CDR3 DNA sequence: TGCGCCAGCAGCTTGGAGGGGGCGAGGTACACCGGGGAGCTGTTTTTT.

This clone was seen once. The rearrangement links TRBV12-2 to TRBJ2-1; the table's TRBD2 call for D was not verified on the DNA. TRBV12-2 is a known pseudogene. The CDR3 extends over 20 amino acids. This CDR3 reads CASRLGTSGRAVCIWDEQFF. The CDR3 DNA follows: TGTGCAAGTCGCTTAGGAACTAGCGGGAGGGCCGTGTGCATTTGGGATGAGCAGTTCTTC.

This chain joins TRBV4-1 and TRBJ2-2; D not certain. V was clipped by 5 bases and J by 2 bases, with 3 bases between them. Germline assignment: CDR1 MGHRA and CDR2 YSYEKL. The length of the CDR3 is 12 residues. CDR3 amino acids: CASSSNTGELFF. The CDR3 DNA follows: TGCGCCAGCAGCTCTAACACCGGGGAGCTGTTTTTT.

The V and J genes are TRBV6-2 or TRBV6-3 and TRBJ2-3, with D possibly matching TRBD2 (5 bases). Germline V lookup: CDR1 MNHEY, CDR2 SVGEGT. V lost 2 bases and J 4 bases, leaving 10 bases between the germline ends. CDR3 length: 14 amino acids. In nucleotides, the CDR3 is TGTGCCAGCAGTTACCCCCAGCGGTCAGATACGCAGTATTTT. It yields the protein CASSYPQRSDTQYF.

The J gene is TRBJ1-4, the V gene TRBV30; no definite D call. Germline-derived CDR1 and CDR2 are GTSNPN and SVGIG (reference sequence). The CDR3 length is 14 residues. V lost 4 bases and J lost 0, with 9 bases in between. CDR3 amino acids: CAWNRLTTNEKLFF. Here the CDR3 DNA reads TGTGCCTGGAATAGACTCACAACTAATGAAAAACTGTTTTTT.

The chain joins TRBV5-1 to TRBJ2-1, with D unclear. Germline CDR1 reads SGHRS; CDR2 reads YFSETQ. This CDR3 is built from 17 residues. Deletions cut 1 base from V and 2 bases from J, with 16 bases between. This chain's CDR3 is CASSLLRGGTTYNEQFF. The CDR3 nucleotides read TGCGCCAGCAGCTTGTTACGTGGCGGCACAACCTACAATGAGCAGTTCTTC.

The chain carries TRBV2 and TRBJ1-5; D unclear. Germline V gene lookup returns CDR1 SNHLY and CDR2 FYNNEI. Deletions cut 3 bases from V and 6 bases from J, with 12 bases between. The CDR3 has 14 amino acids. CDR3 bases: TGTGCCAGCAGTGATTCGGGGTACGGTCAGCCCCAGCATTTT. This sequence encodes CASSDSGYGQPQHF.

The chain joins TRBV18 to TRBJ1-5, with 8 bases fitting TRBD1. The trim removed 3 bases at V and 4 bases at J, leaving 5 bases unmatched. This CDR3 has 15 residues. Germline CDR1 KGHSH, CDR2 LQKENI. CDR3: CASSPLDRGNQPQHF. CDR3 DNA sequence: TGTGCCAGCTCACCCCTCGACAGGGGAAATCAGCCCCAGCATTTT.

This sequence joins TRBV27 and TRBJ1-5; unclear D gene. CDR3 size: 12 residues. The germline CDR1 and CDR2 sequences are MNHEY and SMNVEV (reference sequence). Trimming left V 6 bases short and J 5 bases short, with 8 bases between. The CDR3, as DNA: TGTGCCAGCAGAGACCAGGATCAGCCCCAGCATTTT. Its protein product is CASRDQDQPQHF.

The CDR3 sequence: CASSPLEPGYEQYF. The DNA of the CDR3 is TGTGCCAGCTCACCACTCGAGCCAGGCTACGAGCAGTACTTC. The chain couples TRBV18 to TRBJ2-7; D remains ambiguous. Trimming left V 1 base short and J 3 bases short, with 10 bases between. Germline V gene lookup returns CDR1 KGHSH and CDR2 LQKENI. This CDR3 has 14 residues.

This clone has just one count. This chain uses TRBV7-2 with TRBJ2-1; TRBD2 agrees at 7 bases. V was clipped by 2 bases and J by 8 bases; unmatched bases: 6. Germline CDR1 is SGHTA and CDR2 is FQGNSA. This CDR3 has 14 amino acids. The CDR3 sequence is CASSLPLTSYEQFF. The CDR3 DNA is TGTGCCAGCAGCTTACCCTTGACTAGCTATGAGCAGTTCTTC. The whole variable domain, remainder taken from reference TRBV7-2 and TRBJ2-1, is GAGVSQSPSNKVTEKGKDVELRCDPISGHTALYWYRQSLGQGLEFLIYFQGNSAPDKSGLPSDRFSAERTGGSVSTLTIQRTQQEDSAVYLCASSLPLTSYEQFFGPGTRLTVL.

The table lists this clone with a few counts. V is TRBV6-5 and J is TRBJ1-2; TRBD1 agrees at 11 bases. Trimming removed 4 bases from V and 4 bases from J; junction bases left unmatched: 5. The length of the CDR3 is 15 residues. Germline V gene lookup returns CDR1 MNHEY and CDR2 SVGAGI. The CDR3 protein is CASSWPGTGGYGYTF. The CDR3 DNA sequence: TGTGCCAGCAGTTGGCCCGGGACAGGGGGCTATGGCTACACCTTC.

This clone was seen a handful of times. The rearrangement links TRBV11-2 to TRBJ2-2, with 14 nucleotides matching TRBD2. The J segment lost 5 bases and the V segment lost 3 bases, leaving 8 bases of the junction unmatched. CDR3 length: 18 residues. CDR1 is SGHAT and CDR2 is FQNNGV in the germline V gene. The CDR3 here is CASSFGTSGRRGTGELFF. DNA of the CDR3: TGTGCCAGCAGCTTCGGGACTAGCGGGAGACGAGGAACCGGGGAGCTGTTTTTT.

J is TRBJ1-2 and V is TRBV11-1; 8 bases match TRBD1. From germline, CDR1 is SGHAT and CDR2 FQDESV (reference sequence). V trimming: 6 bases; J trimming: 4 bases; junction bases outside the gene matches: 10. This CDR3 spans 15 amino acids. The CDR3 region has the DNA TGTGCCAGCAGTCGTGGACAGGGTGGGCCCTATGGCTACACCTTC. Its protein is CASSRGQGGPYGYTF.

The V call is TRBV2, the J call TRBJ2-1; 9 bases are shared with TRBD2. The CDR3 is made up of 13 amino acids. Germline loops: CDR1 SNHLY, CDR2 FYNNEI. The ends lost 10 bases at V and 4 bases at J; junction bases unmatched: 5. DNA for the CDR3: TGTGCCAAAGGACTAGCGCAATACAATGAGCAGTTCTTC. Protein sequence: CAKGLAQYNEQFF.

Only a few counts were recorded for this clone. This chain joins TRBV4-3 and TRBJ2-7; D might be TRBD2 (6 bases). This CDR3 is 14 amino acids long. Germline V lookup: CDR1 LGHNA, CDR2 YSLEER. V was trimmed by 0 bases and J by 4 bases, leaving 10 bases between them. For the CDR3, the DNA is TGCGCCAGCAGCCAAGAAAAGGGGACTTACGAGCAGTACTTC. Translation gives CASSQEKGTYEQYF.

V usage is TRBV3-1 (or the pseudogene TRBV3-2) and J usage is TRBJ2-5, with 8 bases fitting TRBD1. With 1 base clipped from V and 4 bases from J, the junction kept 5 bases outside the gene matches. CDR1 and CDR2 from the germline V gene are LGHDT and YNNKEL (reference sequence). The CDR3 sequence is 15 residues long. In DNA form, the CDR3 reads TGTGCCAGCAGCCAAGTGGACAGGGCCAGAGAGACCCAGTACTTC. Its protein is CASSQVDRARETQYF.

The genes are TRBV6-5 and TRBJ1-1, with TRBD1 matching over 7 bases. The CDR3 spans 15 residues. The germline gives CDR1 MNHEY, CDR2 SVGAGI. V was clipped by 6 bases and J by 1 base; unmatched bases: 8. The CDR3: CASRNSGQTNTEAFF. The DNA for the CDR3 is TGTGCCAGCAGAAATTCGGGACAGACGAACACTGAAGCTTTCTTT.